The next 2 T cell receptor beta chains were all read from a single sample in a study of T cell repertoires in cytomegalovirus infection. TCRdb itself ran the reads through MiXCR, one entry per CDR3 protein. Counted here are some 270,000 distinct CDR3 sequences, about 15% occurring once; the ten biggest clones make up approximately 51%. Sequencing was carried out using CD8+ T cells from PBMCs. These receptors all come from a human donor in good health (CMV status not recorded). Some clones in this sample may be carry-over from other donors' samples.

This clonotype was seen at least ten times. The chain joins TRBV4-3 to TRBJ1-4; the match to TRBD1 covers 9 bases. J was trimmed by 8 bases and V by 3 bases; bases with no gene match: 10. Germline loops: CDR1 LGHNA, CDR2 YSLEER. The CDR3 spans 16 residues. Written as DNA, the CDR3 is TGCGCCAGCAGCCAGTCGGACAGGGGTGATTTAGAAAAACTGTTTTTT. Its translation is CASSQSDRGDLEKLFF.

This clonotype has only a few counts. The chain employs TRBV6-5 and TRBJ2-1; possible D gene TRBD1, 6 bases. From germline, CDR1 is MNHEY and CDR2 SVGAGI. Trimming took off 5 bases at V and 7 bases at J, with 21 bases between the two ends. The CDR3 spans 16 residues. CDR3 sequence: CASSLNRDMTGNEQFF. The CDR3 bases are TGTGCCAGCAGTCTCAACCGGGACATGACGGGGAATGAGCAGTTCTTC.